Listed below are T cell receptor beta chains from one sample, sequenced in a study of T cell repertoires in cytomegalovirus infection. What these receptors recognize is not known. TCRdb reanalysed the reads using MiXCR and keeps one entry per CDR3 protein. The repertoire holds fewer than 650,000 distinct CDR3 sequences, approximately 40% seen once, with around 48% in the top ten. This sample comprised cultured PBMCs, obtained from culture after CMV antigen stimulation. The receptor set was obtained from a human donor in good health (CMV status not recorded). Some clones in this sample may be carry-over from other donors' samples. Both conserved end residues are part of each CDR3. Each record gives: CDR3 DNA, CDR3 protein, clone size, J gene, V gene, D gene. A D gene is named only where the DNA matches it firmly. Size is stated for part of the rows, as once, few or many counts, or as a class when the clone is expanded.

cdr3_nt: TGTGCCAGCCTAAAGGACTCCTTCTACAATGAGCAGTTCTTC
cdr3_aa: CASLKDSFYNEQFF
clone_size: .
j_call: TRBJ2-1
v_call: TRBV12-3/TRBV12-4
d_call: .

cdr3_nt: TGTGCCAGCAGCTTTTCCCGGGTTGGGGCCGGGGAGCAGTACTTC
cdr3_aa: CASSFSRVGAGEQYF
clone_size: few
j_call: TRBJ2-7
v_call: TRBV7-8
d_call: .

cdr3_nt: TGCGCCAGCAGCCAAGATGACTACACCGAAAACACCGGGGAGCTGTTTTTT
cdr3_aa: CASSQDDYTENTGELFF
clone_size: .
j_call: TRBJ2-2
v_call: TRBV4-3
d_call: .

cdr3_nt: TGTGCCAGCAGTGAAGAGGTTAGGGCCACCGGGGAGCTGTTTTTT
cdr3_aa: CASSEEVRATGELFF
clone_size: .
j_call: TRBJ2-2
v_call: TRBV6-1
d_call: .

cdr3_nt: TGTGCCAGCAGACGGACAGGGGGCGATGGCTACACCTTC
cdr3_aa: CASRRTGGDGYTF
clone_size: .
j_call: TRBJ1-2
v_call: TRBV7-6
d_call: TRBD1

cdr3_nt: TGTGCCAGCAGTTTACGGAAGCTTAGCAATCAGCCCCAGCATTTT
cdr3_aa: CASSLRKLSNQPQHF
clone_size: few
j_call: TRBJ1-5
v_call: TRBV27
d_call: .

cdr3_nt: TGTGCCAGCAGTTACCCCGAGGGTCGCGTCTACGAGCAGTACTTC
cdr3_aa: CASSYPEGRVYEQYF
clone_size: .
j_call: TRBJ2-7
v_call: TRBV7-6
d_call: .

cdr3_nt: TGTGCCAGCAGCTCACAGGGTGTAGCGAACACTGAAGCTTTCTTT
cdr3_aa: CASSSQGVANTEAFF
clone_size: .
j_call: TRBJ1-1
v_call: TRBV7-8
d_call: .

cdr3_nt: TGTGCCAGCAGCATACAGGGGGCAGACGAGACCCAGTACTTC
cdr3_aa: CASSIQGADETQYF
clone_size: few
j_call: TRBJ2-5
v_call: TRBV7-2
d_call: TRBD1

cdr3_nt: TGCGCCAGCAGCCAAGTCGAAACACTGGACACAGATACGCAGTATTTT
cdr3_aa: CASSQVETLDTDTQYF
clone_size: .
j_call: TRBJ2-3
v_call: TRBV4-3
d_call: .

cdr3_nt: TGTGCCAGCAGTTTACGGGCAACGGATACAGATACGCAGTATTTT
cdr3_aa: CASSLRATDTDTQYF
clone_size: few
j_call: TRBJ2-3
v_call: TRBV27
d_call: .

cdr3_nt: TGTGCCAGCAGTTCCCCCGGGACAGACAATGAGCAGTTCTTC
cdr3_aa: CASSSPGTDNEQFF
clone_size: .
j_call: TRBJ2-1
v_call: TRBV28
d_call: TRBD1

cdr3_nt: TGTGCCAGCAGCTTAGGGGGACAGAACACTGAAGCTTTCTTT
cdr3_aa: CASSLGGQNTEAFF
clone_size: many
j_call: TRBJ1-1
v_call: TRBV7-2
d_call: .

cdr3_nt: TGTGCCAGCAACCGAGGGATCCCGAATGAAAAACTGTTTTTT
cdr3_aa: CASNRGIPNEKLFF
clone_size: .
j_call: TRBJ1-4
v_call: TRBV6-2/TRBV6-3
d_call: .

cdr3_nt: TGTGCCAGCAGTTTTGGTGACATTAATCAGCCCCAGCATTTT
cdr3_aa: CASSFGDINQPQHF
clone_size: few
j_call: TRBJ1-5
v_call: TRBV12-3/TRBV12-4
d_call: .

cdr3_nt: TGTGCCAGCAGTTTAGCGGCAACCCCTCCCTACGAGCAGTACTTC
cdr3_aa: CASSLAATPPYEQYF
clone_size: .
j_call: TRBJ2-7
v_call: TRBV7-9
d_call: .

cdr3_nt: TGCGCCAGCAGCCAAGATCCGGACTCCCCTAGCGCCGACGAGCAGTACTTC
cdr3_aa: CASSQDPDSPSADEQYF
clone_size: .
j_call: TRBJ2-7
v_call: TRBV4-1
d_call: .

cdr3_nt: TGCGCCAGCAGCCAAGAGGGCAGGGGGTTTGGAAACACCATATATTTT
cdr3_aa: CASSQEGRGFGNTIYF
clone_size: .
j_call: TRBJ1-3
v_call: TRBV4-1
d_call: TRBD1

cdr3_nt: TGTGCCAGCAGCTCCAGAGCTGGGACTGCCCCCTCCTACGAGCAGTACTTC
cdr3_aa: CASSSRAGTAPSYEQYF
clone_size: once
j_call: TRBJ2-7
v_call: TRBV5-6
d_call: .

cdr3_nt: TGTGCCAGCAGCCTTCGGACTAGCGGGAGGGGGGGAAAACCTGAGCAGTTCTTC
cdr3_aa: CASSLRTSGRGGKPEQFF
clone_size: .
j_call: TRBJ2-1
v_call: TRBV7-2
d_call: TRBD2

cdr3_nt: TGTGCCAGCAGCCTTCTCGGACGGACCCTCTACGAGCAGTACTTC
cdr3_aa: CASSLLGRTLYEQYF
clone_size: .
j_call: TRBJ2-7
v_call: TRBV28
d_call: .

cdr3_nt: TGCAGTGCCCTCACCCTAGGGGGCCTGATCTCCTACAATGAGCAGTTCTTC
cdr3_aa: CSALTLGGLISYNEQFF
clone_size: .
j_call: TRBJ2-1
v_call: TRBV20-1
d_call: TRBD1

cdr3_nt: TGTGCCAGCAGTCCACAGGTGGCCCCTTACGAGCAGTACTTC
cdr3_aa: CASSPQVAPYEQYF
clone_size: .
j_call: TRBJ2-7
v_call: TRBV28
d_call: .

cdr3_nt: TGTGCCAGCAGCTTGGGACAGACTAAGACCCAGTACTTC
cdr3_aa: CASSLGQTKTQYF
clone_size: .
j_call: TRBJ2-5
v_call: TRBV7-2
d_call: TRBD1

cdr3_nt: TGTGCCAGCAGCTTAAGTTTCCCAGACCAAGAGACCCAGTACTTC
cdr3_aa: CASSLSFPDQETQYF
clone_size: .
j_call: TRBJ2-5
v_call: TRBV11-2
d_call: .

cdr3_nt: TGTGCCAGCAGTTTAGCCCAGGGTGGACCTAGGGAGCAGTACTTC
cdr3_aa: CASSLAQGGPREQYF
clone_size: few
j_call: TRBJ2-7
v_call: TRBV27
d_call: .

cdr3_nt: TGTGCCAGCTCGAACCGGATCGGACTAGCGGGGGGCACTGAGCAGTTCTTC
cdr3_aa: CASSNRIGLAGGTEQFF
clone_size: .
j_call: TRBJ2-1
v_call: TRBV6-8
d_call: TRBD2

cdr3_nt: TGTGCCAGCAGCCAAGTCGGGATTTCCTACGAGCAGTACTTC
cdr3_aa: CASSQVGISYEQYF
clone_size: .
j_call: TRBJ2-7
v_call: TRBV3-1
d_call: .

cdr3_nt: TGTGCCAGCAGCTTAGCCCCGGCTAGCGGGGGGATCTACGAGCAGTACTTC
cdr3_aa: CASSLAPASGGIYEQYF
clone_size: .
j_call: TRBJ2-7
v_call: TRBV7-6
d_call: TRBD2

cdr3_nt: TGTGCCAGCAGTCCGGGGACAATTAGCAATCAGCCCCAGCATTTT
cdr3_aa: CASSPGTISNQPQHF
clone_size: .
j_call: TRBJ1-5
v_call: TRBV6-2/TRBV6-3
d_call: .

cdr3_nt: TGCGCCAGCAGCTTCCGGGCCCGAAGGGGGGTTGATGAAGCTTTCTTT
cdr3_aa: CASSFRARRGVDEAFF
clone_size: .
j_call: TRBJ1-1
v_call: TRBV5-1
d_call: .

cdr3_nt: TGCGCCAGCAGCCCCAGGGGGATCGCTGGCGAGCAGTACTTC
cdr3_aa: CASSPRGIAGEQYF
clone_size: .
j_call: TRBJ2-7
v_call: TRBV4-1
d_call: TRBD1

cdr3_nt: TGCAGTGCTAGAGTGGTAGGAAATCAGCCCCAGCATTTT
cdr3_aa: CSARVVGNQPQHF
clone_size: few
j_call: TRBJ1-5
v_call: TRBV20-1
d_call: .

cdr3_nt: TGTGCCAGCAGCCAGATTTTCGGGACAGGAGCCGGGGAGCTGTTTTTT
cdr3_aa: CASSQIFGTGAGELFF
clone_size: .
j_call: TRBJ2-2
v_call: TRBV7-3
d_call: TRBD1

cdr3_nt: TGCGCCAGCAGCTTGGCCGGACTAGCTGGAGACACAGATACGCAGTATTTT
cdr3_aa: CASSLAGLAGDTDTQYF
clone_size: .
j_call: TRBJ2-3
v_call: TRBV5-1
d_call: TRBD2

cdr3_nt: TGTGCCAGCAGCTTAGTCCTACTAGCGGTGGATACGCAGTATTTT
cdr3_aa: CASSLVLLAVDTQYF
clone_size: many
j_call: TRBJ2-3
v_call: TRBV7-2
d_call: TRBD2

cdr3_nt: TGTGCCAGTAGTGACAGGATGTACGGTCAGCCCCAGCATTTT
cdr3_aa: CASSDRMYGQPQHF
clone_size: .
j_call: TRBJ1-5
v_call: TRBV19
d_call: .

cdr3_nt: TGTGCCAGCAGTTTAGCGGGACAGGGGGCCCATGAGCAGTTCTTC
cdr3_aa: CASSLAGQGAHEQFF
clone_size: few
j_call: TRBJ2-1
v_call: TRBV12-3/TRBV12-4
d_call: TRBD1

cdr3_nt: TGTGCCAGTAACGTAGCGGGAGAGGTAGATACGCAGTATTTT
cdr3_aa: CASNVAGEVDTQYF
clone_size: .
j_call: TRBJ2-3
v_call: TRBV19
d_call: TRBD2

cdr3_nt: TGCGCCAGCGGGACTAGCATAACCGGGGAGCTGTTTTTT
cdr3_aa: CASGTSITGELFF
clone_size: .
j_call: TRBJ2-2
v_call: TRBV10-1
d_call: TRBD2

cdr3_nt: TGTGCCAGCAGCTTAGCCAATGAGGACGGCTGGGGGTTCTTC
cdr3_aa: CASSLANEDGWGFF
clone_size: .
j_call: TRBJ2-1
v_call: TRBV7-2
d_call: .

cdr3_nt: TGTGCCAGCAGCTTAGGAGCTAGCGGGGGGCGAAAAGAGACCCAGTACTTC
cdr3_aa: CASSLGASGGRKETQYF
clone_size: .
j_call: TRBJ2-5
v_call: TRBV7-6
d_call: TRBD2

cdr3_nt: TGTGCCAGCAGCTTGGTGCTAGTTGGGGCATTCTACGAGCAGTACTTC
cdr3_aa: CASSLVLVGAFYEQYF
clone_size: .
j_call: TRBJ2-7
v_call: TRBV7-2
d_call: .

cdr3_nt: TGTGCCAGCAGGCGTGAAATGGGTGCGGGGGATGAACTGTTTTTT
cdr3_aa: CASRREMGAGDELFF
clone_size: few
j_call: TRBJ1-4
v_call: TRBV12-3/TRBV12-4
d_call: .

cdr3_nt: TGTGCCAGCAGCGGACGACTAGCGGGAGGGCCCTCGAGGTCCTACGAGCAGTACTTC
cdr3_aa: CASSGRLAGGPSRSYEQYF
clone_size: .
j_call: TRBJ2-7
v_call: TRBV7-2
d_call: TRBD2

cdr3_nt: TGTGCCAGCAGCCCAACCCCGGGGGAGACCCAGTACTTC
cdr3_aa: CASSPTPGETQYF
clone_size: few
j_call: TRBJ2-5
v_call: TRBV3-1
d_call: .

cdr3_nt: TGTGCCAGCAGCCTAGACCTTTTGTATGAGCAGTTCTTC
cdr3_aa: CASSLDLLYEQFF
clone_size: few
j_call: TRBJ2-1
v_call: TRBV7-8
d_call: .

cdr3_nt: TGTGCCACCAGCAGAAATGCACATACGCAGTATTTT
cdr3_aa: CATSRNAHTQYF
clone_size: few
j_call: TRBJ2-3
v_call: TRBV15
d_call: .

cdr3_nt: TGTGCCAGCAGTTTATCCCAGCTCGTTGCTTTCTTT
cdr3_aa: CASSLSQLVAFF
clone_size: few
j_call: TRBJ1-1
v_call: TRBV28
d_call: .

cdr3_nt: TGTGCCAGCAGCTTAACGCCGGGACAGGGGGCAAAAAACATTCAGTACTTC
cdr3_aa: CASSLTPGQGAKNIQYF
clone_size: few
j_call: TRBJ2-4
v_call: TRBV7-8
d_call: TRBD1

cdr3_nt: TGTGCCAGCAGCAGGGTTGGCGAAAAACTGTTTTTT
cdr3_aa: CASSRVGEKLFF
clone_size: few
j_call: TRBJ1-4
v_call: TRBV7-2
d_call: .

cdr3_nt: TGTGCCAGCAGTGTAGTGGGACAGACAGCTGAAGCTTTCTTT
cdr3_aa: CASSVVGQTAEAFF
clone_size: .
j_call: TRBJ1-1
v_call: TRBV6-8
d_call: TRBD1

cdr3_nt: TGTGCCAGCAGCTTGTATGGGACCGTCGATCAGCCCCAGCATTTT
cdr3_aa: CASSLYGTVDQPQHF
clone_size: few
j_call: TRBJ1-5
v_call: TRBV7-2
d_call: .

cdr3_nt: TGTGCCAGCAGCTTAGATTGGGGTCCCCACGAGCAGTACTTC
cdr3_aa: CASSLDWGPHEQYF
clone_size: few
j_call: TRBJ2-7
v_call: TRBV7-9
d_call: .

cdr3_nt: TGTGCCAGCAGCCAGGGTGACGGCTATAATTCACCCCTCCACTTT
cdr3_aa: CASSQGDGYNSPLHF
clone_size: few
j_call: TRBJ1-6
v_call: TRBV7-2
d_call: .

cdr3_nt: TGTGCCAGCAGCGTTGGACTAGCGGCCGAAGAGACCCAGTACTTC
cdr3_aa: CASSVGLAAEETQYF
clone_size: .
j_call: TRBJ2-5
v_call: TRBV7-9
d_call: TRBD2

cdr3_nt: TGTGCCAGCAGCCCGGGGGGCCGAAGGGAGACCCAGTACTTC
cdr3_aa: CASSPGGRRETQYF
clone_size: .
j_call: TRBJ2-5
v_call: TRBV5-4
d_call: .

cdr3_nt: TGTGCCAGCAGCGCCTCCGGGACAGGGGGTCCAACCGGGGAGCTGTTTTTT
cdr3_aa: CASSASGTGGPTGELFF
clone_size: .
j_call: TRBJ2-2
v_call: TRBV7-6
d_call: TRBD1